A selection of T cell receptor beta chains follows, all from one sample in a study of blood T cells in healthy people across ages. TCRdb reprocessed the 5' RACE reads via MiXCR and lists one record per CDR3 protein. The table includes some 710,000 distinct CDR3 sequences, 35% to 60% detected once. The sequenced material came from blood. These receptors came from a man of 80 years or more in good health. Each CDR3 is given with its conserved first and last residue. A D gene is named only where the DNA matches it firmly. Size is stated for part of the rows, as once, few or many counts, or as a class when the clone is expanded.

v_call	j_call	clone_size	d_call	cdr3_nt	cdr3_aa
TRBV28	TRBJ1-5	few	-	TGTGCCAGCAGTTTATCCTCAGGTCAGGGGCAGCCCCAGCATTTT	CASSLSSGQGQPQHF
TRBV9	TRBJ2-1	-	-	TGTGCCAGCAGCCAAGATGCCGGTTCCTACAATGAGCAGTTCTTC	CASSQDAGSYNEQFF
TRBV5-1	TRBJ1-2	-	TRBD1	TGCGCCAGCAGCGCGGGGACAGGGGATGGGTATGGCTACACCTTC	CASSAGTGDGYGYTF
TRBV2	TRBJ2-3	-	-	TGTGCCAGCAGGCGGGGACGACAGGGTTCATTGGATACGCAGTATTTT	CASRRGRQGSLDTQYF
TRBV10-3	TRBJ2-7	-	-	TGTGCCACCGTGGCGTTGGGGGAGTTAGTCTACGAGCAGTACTTC	CATVALGELVYEQYF
TRBV6-6	TRBJ2-5	-	-	TGTGCCAGCCCAGGGCTAGGAGAGACCCAGTACTTC	CASPGLGETQYF
TRBV20-1	TRBJ1-3	-	-	TGCAGTGCTAGAGACGTCTTACAAGACAGGCCTGGAAACACCATATATTTT	CSARDVLQDRPGNTIYF
TRBV2	TRBJ2-1	-	TRBD2	TGTGCCAGCAGTGAAATATGGGGGGGTGAGGGAGAGCAGTTCTTC	CASSEIWGGEGEQFF
TRBV29-1	TRBJ2-3	-	TRBD2	TGCAGCGTTGAGGTTTCTAGCGGGAGCCCCACAGATACGCAGTATTTT	CSVEVSSGSPTDTQYF
TRBV7-2	TRBJ2-7	-	TRBD2	TGTGCCAACAGCACCGCTAGCGGGAGGATCGAGCAGTACTTC	CANSTASGRIEQYF
TRBV10-3	TRBJ2-5	-	-	TGTGCCACTCGAGGGACCCAAGAGACCCAGTACTTC	CATRGTQETQYF
TRBV12-3/TRBV12-4	TRBJ2-1	few	TRBD2	TGTGCCAGCAGTCCCCCCCGGGGACTAATCAATGAGCAGTTCTTC	CASSPPRGLINEQFF
TRBV12-3/TRBV12-4	TRBJ2-4	-	TRBD2	TGTGCCAGCAGGCAGACTAGCGGGGGGGAAAACATTCAGTACTTC	CASRQTSGGENIQYF
TRBV3-1	TRBJ2-1	-	TRBD2	TGTGCCAGCAGCCACGCACTAGCGGGAGGAAATGAGCAGTTCTTC	CASSHALAGGNEQFF
TRBV20-1	TRBJ2-1	many	-	TGCAGTGTCACACAGGGATACAATGAGCAGTTCTTC	CSVTQGYNEQFF
TRBV10-3	TRBJ2-7	-	TRBD1	TGTGCCATCAGGCCGCGGCGGGGACAGGGTGTCTCCTACGAGCAGTACTTC	CAIRPRRGQGVSYEQYF
TRBV6-2/TRBV6-3	TRBJ2-1	-	-	TGTGCCAGCAAGGTCGGGACGACATACAATGAGCAGTTCTTC	CASKVGTTYNEQFF
TRBV6-5	TRBJ2-1	few	TRBD2	TGTGCCAGCAGTCCGAGACTAGCTTCCTTTGAGCAGTTCTTC	CASSPRLASFEQFF
TRBV6-5	TRBJ2-5	-	TRBD1	TGTGCCAGCAGTCGGACAGGGGGAAGAGAAGAGACCCAGTACTTC	CASSRTGGREETQYF
TRBV12-3/TRBV12-4	TRBJ2-5	many	-	TGTGCCAGCAGTTTGGGCCGGAGGGAGGAGACCCAGTACTTC	CASSLGRREETQYF
TRBV2	TRBJ2-1	-	TRBD2	TGTGCCAGCAGGGTCTCTAGCGGGAGGCCAGGGGAACAGTTCTTC	CASRVSSGRPGEQFF
TRBV20-1	TRBJ2-1	-	-	TGCAGTGCCCCTTATGGGGACGAGCAGTTCTTC	CSAPYGDEQFF
TRBV10-3	TRBJ2-5	-	-	TGTGCCATCAGTGATACAACGGATCAAGAGACCCAGTACTTC	CAISDTTDQETQYF
TRBV28	TRBJ2-3	-	-	TGTGCCAGCACCCTCTCGGGAGTGCTAGATACGCAGTATTTT	CASTLSGVLDTQYF
TRBV5-1	TRBJ2-1	-	-	TGCGCCAGCAGCGGAGGGACGGGGAGAAAGCAGTTCTTC	CASSGGTGRKQFF
TRBV11-2	TRBJ2-1	few	TRBD2	TGTGCCAGCAGCTCCCTACTAGCGAGCAACAATGAGCAGTTCTTC	CASSSLLASNNEQFF
TRBV20-1	TRBJ2-3	-	-	TGCAGTGCCGATATCGGGGAGGCGGGGTTCACAGATACGCAGTATTTT	CSADIGEAGFTDTQYF
TRBV11-1	TRBJ2-1	-	TRBD1	TGTGCCAGCAGCTTGGGGACCGGGACAGGGTGGAATGAGCAGTTCTTC	CASSLGTGTGWNEQFF
TRBV10-3	TRBJ2-1	once	TRBD2	TGTGCCACTGGGACTAGCGGGGACAATGAGCAGTTCTTC	CATGTSGDNEQFF
TRBV24-1	TRBJ2-1	-	TRBD2	TGTGCCACCAGTGATTTGGGCGGGAGCTTAGATGAGCAGTTCTTC	CATSDLGGSLDEQFF
TRBV20-1	TRBJ2-7	-	-	TGCAGTGCTAGTGTGGGACCAGCCTACGAGCAGTACTTC	CSASVGPAYEQYF
TRBV20-1	TRBJ2-7	-	-	TGCAGTGCTAGAGAATTGCGGCTCTCCTGCGAGCAGTACTTC	CSARELRLSCEQYF
TRBV28	TRBJ2-5	-	TRBD2	TGTGCCAGCAGTATCAGGACTAGCGGGGGAGGGCAGTACTTC	CASSIRTSGGGQYF
TRBV29-1	TRBJ2-7	few	TRBD2	TGCAGCGTTGTGGTCGCTAGCGGGAAGACCGAGCAGTACTTC	CSVVVASGKTEQYF
TRBV10-3	TRBJ1-4	-	-	TGTGCCACCGGTGGAGGGGAGGAAAAACTGTTTTTT	CATGGGEEKLFF
TRBV12-3/TRBV12-4	TRBJ2-7	few	TRBD1	TGTGCCAGCAGTTTAACAGGGGGACAGGGCGAGCAGTACTTC	CASSLTGGQGEQYF
TRBV20-1	TRBJ2-1	-	TRBD2	TGCAGTGCTCGATCGGGACTAGCAGTCAATGAGCAGTTCTTC	CSARSGLAVNEQFF
TRBV28	TRBJ2-1	many	-	TGTGCCAGCAGTTTGGGGAAACGGATGGGCAATGAGCAGTTCTTC	CASSLGKRMGNEQFF
TRBV5-1	TRBJ2-3	few	TRBD2	TGCGCCAGCAGCTTGGGCGGGAGTCTTGCAGATACGCAGTATTTT	CASSLGGSLADTQYF
TRBV12-3/TRBV12-4	TRBJ2-6	-	TRBD1	TGTGCCAGCAGTTCTACCGGGACAGCGGGGGCCAACGTCCTGACTTTC	CASSSTGTAGANVLTF
TRBV3-1	TRBJ2-1	-	TRBD1	TGTGCCAGCAGCCTGACAGGGGTTCCCGACGAGCAGTTCTTC	CASSLTGVPDEQFF
TRBV5-1	TRBJ2-3	few	TRBD2	TGCGCCAGCAGCCCGCGACTAGCGGGAGCGTCAGATACGCAGTATTTT	CASSPRLAGASDTQYF
TRBV29-1	TRBJ1-4	-	-	TGCAGCGTTGGGGTCAGTCTTAATGAAAAACTGTTTTTT	CSVGVSLNEKLFF
TRBV5-1	TRBJ1-5	-	-	TGCGCCAGCAGCTTGTCAGGGGCCAGCAATCAGCCCCAGCATTTT	CASSLSGASNQPQHF
TRBV7-2	TRBJ1-3	-	TRBD1	TGTGCCAGCAGCCGAACAACAGGGGGCGGAAACACCATATATTTT	CASSRTTGGGNTIYF
TRBV6-2/TRBV6-3	TRBJ2-7	-	-	TGTGCCAGCAGTACGCAGAAGAGTAAGGGCCCATCCTACGAGCAGTACTTC	CASSTQKSKGPSYEQYF
TRBV13	TRBJ1-2	-	-	TGTGCCAGCAGCTCAGGGGATGTCGGCTATGGCTACACCTTC	CASSSGDVGYGYTF
TRBV18	TRBJ2-5	-	TRBD1	TGTGCCAGCTCACCACGGGGACAGGGGATAGAGACCCAGTACTTC	CASSPRGQGIETQYF
TRBV20-1	TRBJ2-7	once	-	TGCAGTGCTAGAGATGGAACCCTTTTAGAGCAGTACTTC	CSARDGTLLEQYF
TRBV7-9	TRBJ1-2	-	TRBD1	TGTGCCAGCAGCACATCACAGGGGATTGGCTACACCTTC	CASSTSQGIGYTF
TRBV5-6	TRBJ2-3	many	-	TGTGCCAGCAGCTCTTGGGACGATGCGCAGTATTTT	CASSSWDDAQYF
TRBV15	TRBJ2-3	few	-	TGTGCCACCAGCAGGCCTAGAGATACGCAGTATTTT	CATSRPRDTQYF
TRBV12-3/TRBV12-4	TRBJ2-7	-	TRBD2	TGTGCCAGCAGTTTACTGGCTAGCGGGACCTCCTACAATGAGCAGTACTTC	CASSLLASGTSYNEQYF
TRBV9	TRBJ2-2	-	TRBD1	TGTGCCAGCAGCGTAGAGGGGACAGGGTCGACCGGGGAGCTGTTTTTT	CASSVEGTGSTGELFF
TRBV20-1	TRBJ2-7	-	TRBD1	TGCAGTGCTAGTGTATGGCAGGGGGCTGTCGAGCAGTACTTC	CSASVWQGAVEQYF
TRBV27	TRBJ2-1	few	TRBD1	TGTGCCAGCAGTTCAGCCGGGACAGGGGAGTTCTTC	CASSSAGTGEFF
TRBV6-5	TRBJ2-1	once	TRBD2	TGTGCCAGCAGTTCAAGCGGGGCCGACTACAATGAGCAGTTCTTC	CASSSSGADYNEQFF